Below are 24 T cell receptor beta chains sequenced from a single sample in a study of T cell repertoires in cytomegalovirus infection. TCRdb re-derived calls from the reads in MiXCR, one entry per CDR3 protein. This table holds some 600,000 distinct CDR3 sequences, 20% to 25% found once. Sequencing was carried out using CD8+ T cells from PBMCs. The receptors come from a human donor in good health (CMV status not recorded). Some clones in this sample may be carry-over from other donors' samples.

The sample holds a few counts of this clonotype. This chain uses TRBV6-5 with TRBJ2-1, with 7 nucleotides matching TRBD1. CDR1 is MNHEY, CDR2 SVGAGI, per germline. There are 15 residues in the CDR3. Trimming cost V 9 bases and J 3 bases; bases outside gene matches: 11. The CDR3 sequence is CASRLGTEGYNEQFF. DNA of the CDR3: TGTGCCAGTCGACTGGGGACAGAAGGCTACAATGAGCAGTTCTTC.

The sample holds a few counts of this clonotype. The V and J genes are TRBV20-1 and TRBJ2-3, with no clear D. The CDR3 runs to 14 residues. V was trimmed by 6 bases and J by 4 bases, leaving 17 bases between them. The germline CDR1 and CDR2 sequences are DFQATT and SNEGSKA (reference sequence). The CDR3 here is CSAPHSTGADTQYF. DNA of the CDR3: TGCAGTGCCCCTCATTCCACCGGAGCAGATACGCAGTATTTT.

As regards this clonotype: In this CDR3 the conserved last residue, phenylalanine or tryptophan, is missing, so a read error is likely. In nucleotides, the CDR3 is TGTGCCAGCAGTTTTCAAGGGTATAATTCACCCCTCCACTCT. Its translation: CASSFQGYNSPLHS. This chain connects TRBV28 to TRBJ1-6; no firm D call. Germline V lookup: CDR1 MDHEN, CDR2 SYDVKM. The CDR3 spans 14 residues. Trimming removed 3 bases at V and 4 bases at J, with 7 bases between.

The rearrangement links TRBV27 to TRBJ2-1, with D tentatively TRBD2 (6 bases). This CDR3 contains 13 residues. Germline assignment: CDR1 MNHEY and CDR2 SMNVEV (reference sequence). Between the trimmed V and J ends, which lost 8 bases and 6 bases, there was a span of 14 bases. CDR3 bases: TGTGCCAGCGGTCCACTAGCCGCCAATGAGCAGTTCTTC. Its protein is CASGPLAANEQFF.

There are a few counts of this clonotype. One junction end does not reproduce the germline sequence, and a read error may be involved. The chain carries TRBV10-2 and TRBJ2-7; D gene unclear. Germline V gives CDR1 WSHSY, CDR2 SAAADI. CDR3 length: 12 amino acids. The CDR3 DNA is TGCGCCTGCAGCGACAACTCCTACGAGCAGTACTTC. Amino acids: CACSDNSYEQYF.

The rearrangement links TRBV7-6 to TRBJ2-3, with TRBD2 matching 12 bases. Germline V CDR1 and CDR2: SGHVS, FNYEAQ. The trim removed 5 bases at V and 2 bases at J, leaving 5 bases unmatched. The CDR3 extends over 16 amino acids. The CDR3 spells CASSPTSGGFTDTQYF. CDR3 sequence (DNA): TGTGCCAGCAGCCCGACTAGCGGGGGATTCACAGATACGCAGTATTTT.

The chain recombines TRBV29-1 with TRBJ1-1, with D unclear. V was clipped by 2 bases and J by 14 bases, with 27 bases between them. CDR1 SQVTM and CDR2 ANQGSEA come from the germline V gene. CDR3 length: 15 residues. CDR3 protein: CSVEIPRTGRGRIFF. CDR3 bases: TGCAGCGTTGAAATTCCGAGGACTGGTCGTGGTCGGATATTCTTT.

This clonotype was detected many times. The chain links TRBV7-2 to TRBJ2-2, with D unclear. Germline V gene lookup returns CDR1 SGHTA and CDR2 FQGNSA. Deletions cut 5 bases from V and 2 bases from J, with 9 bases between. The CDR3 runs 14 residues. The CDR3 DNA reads TGTGCCAGCAGCCTTTTGGGCAACACCGGGGAGCTGTTTTTT. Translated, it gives CASSLLGNTGELFF. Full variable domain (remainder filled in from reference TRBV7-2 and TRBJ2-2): GAGVSQSPSNKVTEKGKDVELRCDPISGHTALYWYRQSLGQGLEFLIYFQGNSAPDKSGLPSDRFSAERTGGSVSTLTIQRTQQEDSAVYLCASSLLGNTGELFFGEGSRLTVL.

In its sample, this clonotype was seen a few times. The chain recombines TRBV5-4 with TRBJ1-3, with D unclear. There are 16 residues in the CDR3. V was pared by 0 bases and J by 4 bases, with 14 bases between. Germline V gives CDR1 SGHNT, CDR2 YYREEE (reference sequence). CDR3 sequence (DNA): TGTGCCAGCAGCTTGGACAGAGCTTCTTCGGGAAACACCATATATTTT. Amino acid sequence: CASSLDRASSGNTIYF.

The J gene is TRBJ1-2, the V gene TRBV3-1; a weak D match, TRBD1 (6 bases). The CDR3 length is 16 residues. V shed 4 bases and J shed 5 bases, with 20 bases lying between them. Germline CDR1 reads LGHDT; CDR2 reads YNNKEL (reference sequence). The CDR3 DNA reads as TGTGCCAGCAGCCCTCCGACAGGACTCTCTTTGTATGGCTACACCTTC. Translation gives CASSPPTGLSLYGYTF.

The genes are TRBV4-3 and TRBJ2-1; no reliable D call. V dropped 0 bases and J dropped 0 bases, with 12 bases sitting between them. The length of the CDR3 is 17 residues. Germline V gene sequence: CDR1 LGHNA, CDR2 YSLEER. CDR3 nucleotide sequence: TGCGCCAGCAGCCAAGATCATAAGCTTTTCTCCTACAATGAGCAGTTCTTC. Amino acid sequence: CASSQDHKLFSYNEQFF.

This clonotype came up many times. The CDR3 reads CASSLFGGTNGEAFF. The CDR3 region has the DNA TGTGCCAGCAGCTTATTCGGAGGGACGAATGGTGAAGCTTTCTTT. The chain uses TRBV7-3 and TRBJ1-1, with D perhaps TRBD1 (5 bases). Germline loops: CDR1 SGHTA, CDR2 FQGTGA. Trimming removed 2 bases at V and 7 bases at J, with 17 bases between. The length of the CDR3 is 15 residues.

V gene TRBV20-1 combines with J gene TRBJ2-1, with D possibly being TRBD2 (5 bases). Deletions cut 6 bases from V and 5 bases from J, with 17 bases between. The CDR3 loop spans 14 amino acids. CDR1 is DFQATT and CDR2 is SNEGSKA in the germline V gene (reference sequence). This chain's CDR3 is CSAPAWFGDNEQFF. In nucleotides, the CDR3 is TGCAGTGCCCCCGCGTGGTTCGGGGACAATGAGCAGTTCTTC.

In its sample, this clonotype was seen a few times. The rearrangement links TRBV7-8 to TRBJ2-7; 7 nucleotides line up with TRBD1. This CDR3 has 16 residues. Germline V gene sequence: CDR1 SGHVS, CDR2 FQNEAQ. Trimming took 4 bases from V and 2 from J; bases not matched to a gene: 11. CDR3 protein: CASSYYTGVGAYEQYV. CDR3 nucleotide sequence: TGTGCCAGCAGCTATTACACAGGGGTAGGGGCCTACGAGCAGTACGTC.

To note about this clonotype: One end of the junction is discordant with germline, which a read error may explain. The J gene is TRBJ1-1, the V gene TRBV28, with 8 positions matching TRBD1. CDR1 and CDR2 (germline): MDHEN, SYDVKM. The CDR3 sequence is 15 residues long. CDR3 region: CTSSLSGGAATEAFF. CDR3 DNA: TGTACCAGCAGTCTCTCAGGGGGCGCGGCCACTGAAGCTTTCTTT.

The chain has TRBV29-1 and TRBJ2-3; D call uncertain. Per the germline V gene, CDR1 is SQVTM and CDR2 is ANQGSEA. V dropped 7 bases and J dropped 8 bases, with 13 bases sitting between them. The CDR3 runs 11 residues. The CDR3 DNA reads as TGCAGCGCCGATTTCATGGGTACGCAGTATTTT. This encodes CSADFMGTQYF.

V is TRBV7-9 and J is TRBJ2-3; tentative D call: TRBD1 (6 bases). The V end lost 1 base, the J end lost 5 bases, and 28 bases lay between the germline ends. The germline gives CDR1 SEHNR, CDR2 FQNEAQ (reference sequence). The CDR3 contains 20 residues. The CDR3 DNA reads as TGTGCCAGCAGCTTAGTGTTTTCAAGTCTTGGGGGCCCAGCCGTAGATACGCAGTATTTT. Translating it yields CASSLVFSSLGGPAVDTQYF.

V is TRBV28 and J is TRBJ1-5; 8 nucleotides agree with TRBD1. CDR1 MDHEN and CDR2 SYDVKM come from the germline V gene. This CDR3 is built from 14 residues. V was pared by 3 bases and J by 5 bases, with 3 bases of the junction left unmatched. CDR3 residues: CASSFDRGDQPQHF. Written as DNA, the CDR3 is TGTGCCAGCAGTTTTGACAGGGGAGATCAGCCCCAGCATTTT.

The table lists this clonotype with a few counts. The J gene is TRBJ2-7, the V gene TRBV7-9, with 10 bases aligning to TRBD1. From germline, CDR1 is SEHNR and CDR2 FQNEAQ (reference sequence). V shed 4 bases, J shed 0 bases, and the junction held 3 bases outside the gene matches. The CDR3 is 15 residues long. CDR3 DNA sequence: TGTGCCAGCAGCTCCGGACAGGGGGTCTCCTACGAGCAGTACTTC. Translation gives CASSSGQGVSYEQYF.

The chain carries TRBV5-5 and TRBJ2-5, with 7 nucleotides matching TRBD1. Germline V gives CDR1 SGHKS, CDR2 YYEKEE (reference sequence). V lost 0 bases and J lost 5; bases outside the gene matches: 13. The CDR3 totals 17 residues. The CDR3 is CASSLGQGPIPGETQYF. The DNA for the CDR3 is TGTGCCAGCAGCTTGGGACAGGGTCCCATCCCGGGGGAGACCCAGTACTTC.

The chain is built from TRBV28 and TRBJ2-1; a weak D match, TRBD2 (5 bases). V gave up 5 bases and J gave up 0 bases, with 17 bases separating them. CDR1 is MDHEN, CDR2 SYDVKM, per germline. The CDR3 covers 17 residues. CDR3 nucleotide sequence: TGTGCCAGCAGTCCCTCTTTCCACCGGGGCTCCTACAATGAGCAGTTCTTC. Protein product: CASSPSFHRGSYNEQFF.

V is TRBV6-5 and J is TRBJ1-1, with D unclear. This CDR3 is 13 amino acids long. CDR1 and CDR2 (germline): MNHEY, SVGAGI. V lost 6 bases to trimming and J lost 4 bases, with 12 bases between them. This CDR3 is CASSRGRVTEAFF. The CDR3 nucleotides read TGTGCCAGCAGCCGCGGAAGGGTCACTGAAGCTTTCTTT.

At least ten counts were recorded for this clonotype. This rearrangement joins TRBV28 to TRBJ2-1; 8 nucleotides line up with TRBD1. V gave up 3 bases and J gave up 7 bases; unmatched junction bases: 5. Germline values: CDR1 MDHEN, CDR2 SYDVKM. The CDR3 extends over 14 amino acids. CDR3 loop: CASSLTGAGNEQFF. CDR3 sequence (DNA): TGTGCCAGCAGTTTGACAGGGGCCGGGAATGAGCAGTTCTTC.

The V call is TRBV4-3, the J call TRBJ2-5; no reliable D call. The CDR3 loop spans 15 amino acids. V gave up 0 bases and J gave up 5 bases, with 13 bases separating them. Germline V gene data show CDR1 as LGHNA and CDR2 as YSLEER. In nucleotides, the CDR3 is TGCGCCAGCAGCCAAGATTCAAGAATCTTGGAGACCCAGTACTTC. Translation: CASSQDSRILETQYF.